Listed here are 6 T cell receptor beta chains from one sample, sequenced in a study of T cell responses to AZD1222 COVID-19 vaccine (dated by TCRdb to 2020 to 2023). The sample's time point label, decoded: baseline before first vaccination. Library method: the immunoSEQ multiplex PCR assay. This is the immuneACCESS table as TCRdb keeps it, with only in-frame sequences that have V and J called. A part of the clones is gone; compared with another copy, unresolved V genes explain less than half, and the rest is unexplained. The sample yields 150,000 or so clones; around 89% were counted once. About 5% of the sample lies in the top ten. The sample in question was peripheral blood, obtained on day 0 of AZD1222 vaccination. The receptors were sampled from an adult in good health.

This clone has just one count. The chain is built from TRBV10-3 and TRBJ2-3; 11 nucleotides agree with TRBD2. CDR3 length: 16 residues. The J segment lost 0 bases and the V segment lost 2 bases, leaving 1 base of the junction unmatched. CDR1 ENHRY and CDR2 SYGVKD come from the germline V gene. The CDR3 here is CAISEGLAGSTDTQYF. CDR3 DNA sequence: TGTGCCATCAGTGAGGGACTAGCGGGTAGCACAGATACGCAGTATTTT.

J is TRBJ2-1 and V is TRBV29-1; D call uncertain. This CDR3 spans 13 amino acids. Germline CDR1 SQVTM, CDR2 ANQGSEA. The V and J ends lost 7 bases and 0 bases respectively, with 10 bases between them. The DNA for the CDR3 is TGCAGCGGTAGCAAAAGCTCCTACAATGAGCAGTTCTTC. Its protein product is CSGSKSSYNEQFF.

The chain links TRBV2 to TRBJ2-7; TRBD2 might be the D (6 bases). The CDR3 is made up of 14 amino acids. Germline V gene sequence: CDR1 SNHLY, CDR2 FYNNEI. Trimming pared 5 bases from V and 3 bases from J, leaving 14 bases between. CDR3 coding DNA: TGTGCCAGCAGTCGAAGGAGGGACGACTACGAGCAGTACTTC. It codes for CASSRRRDDYEQYF.

The J gene is TRBJ1-5, the V gene TRBV7-2, with D possibly being TRBD1 (5 bases). The CDR3 runs 15 residues. The V gene lost 1 base and the J gene lost 4 bases, with 11 bases spanning the gap. Germline lookup yields CDR1 SGHTA and CDR2 FQGNSA. The CDR3 nucleotides read TGTGCCAGCAGCTTAGAGAAGGGGTATAATCAGCCCCAGCATTTT. It is translated as CASSLEKGYNQPQHF.

The chain recombines TRBV15 with TRBJ2-1; 7 nucleotides agree with TRBD1. With 0 bases clipped from V and 2 bases from J, the junction kept 1 base outside the gene matches. The CDR3 spans 15 residues. Germline CDR1 LNHNV, CDR2 YYDKDF (reference sequence). The CDR3 region is CATSRDGQAYNEQFF. The CDR3 nucleotides are TGTGCCACCAGCAGAGACGGACAGGCCTACAATGAGCAGTTCTTC.

This clone is a singleton in its sample. This rearrangement joins TRBV19 to TRBJ2-5, with D perhaps TRBD1 (6 bases). Germline CDR1 LNHDA, CDR2 SQIVND (reference sequence). V was pared by 3 bases and J by 6 bases, with 11 bases between. This CDR3 has 13 residues. The CDR3 coding sequence is TGTGCCAGTAGTATCGCAGGGGTAAAGACCCAGTACTTC. This gives the protein CASSIAGVKTQYF.